This T cell receptor (beta chain) originates from a study of blood T cell repertoires in COVID-19. Profiling relied on immunoSEQ multiplex PCR, and the TCRdb table lists in-frame clones only, not all of them. The table shows 120,000 to 150,000 clones, with almost 90% occurring only once. This clone was detected only a few times. The sequenced material came from peripheral blood. The TCR originated in a woman in her sixties with acute or convalescent COVID-19.

DNA for the CDR3: TGTGCCAGCTCACCCGGGGAGACCCAGTACTTC. This codes for CASSPGETQYF. The rearrangement joins TRBV18 to TRBJ2-5; D remains ambiguous. Trimming shortened V by 3 bases and J by 5 bases, and 4 bases separated the two germline ends. Germline values: CDR1 KGHSH, CDR2 LQKENI. This CDR3 is 11 amino acids long.